The sequence of this T cell receptor beta chain was determined in a study of OX40 agonist ivuxolimab in advanced cancers. Study-level background: Patient treatment consisted of intravenous ivuxolimab administration every 2 weeks at 0.01 to 10 mg/kg. Patients assigned to dose escalation were diagnosed with hepatocellular carcinoma, melanoma, renal cell or head and neck cancer.

Produced via immunoSEQ multiplex PCR; TCRdb's table is partial and in-frame only. The sample gives about 68,000 clones, about 80% of which show up once; almost 1.5% is in the top ten. Germline V CDR1 and CDR2: LNHDA, SQIVND (reference sequence). Trimming took 0 bases from V and 9 from J, leaving 10 bases between them. The CDR3 spans 13 residues. The chain employs TRBV19 and TRBJ2-3; maybe TRBD1 (5 bases). The sample in question was CD4+ or CD8+ T cells sorted from blood, obtained in a trial of the OX40 agonist ivuxolimab. The receptor's source is an adult with an advanced solid tumor such as melanoma, head and neck, liver or kidney cancer. CDR3 nucleotides: TGTGCCAGTAGTATAGATGGGGCCGGAACGCAGTATTTT. Amino acids: CASSIDGAGTQYF.